The present T cell receptor (beta chain) was sequenced within a study of cytomegalovirus exposure and HLA in healthy donors. Study details: Clustering assigned 70% to 85% of the roughly 400 genotyped donors to the Caucasian-associated ancestry cluster. Regarding the study as a whole: V- and J-gene trimming in TCR beta was tied to a missense DCLRE1C variant by an analysis performed later.

The PCR ran on 60 Vbeta and 13 Jbeta primers. Measured with immunoSEQ multiplex PCR; TCRdb has only the in-frame clones, and not every one. Of about 110,000 clones detected, more than 70% appear once; the ten largest clones hold around 3%. Concerning this clone: Its antigen remains unidentified.

The sequenced sample was PBMCs. This TCR was recovered from a woman aged 55-75 years in good health and CMV-seropositive.

The CDR3 coding sequence is TGTGCCAGCAGCTTATGGGACAGCCTAGCCAAAAACATTCAGTACTTC. Amino acids: CASSLWDSLAKNIQYF. V and J are TRBV7-9 and TRBJ2-4; 7 bases map to TRBD1. After removal of 2 bases from V and 0 bases from J, the junction contained 4 bases not matched to a gene. The CDR3 contains 16 residues. CDR1 and CDR2 from the germline V gene are SEHNR and FQNEAQ (reference sequence).